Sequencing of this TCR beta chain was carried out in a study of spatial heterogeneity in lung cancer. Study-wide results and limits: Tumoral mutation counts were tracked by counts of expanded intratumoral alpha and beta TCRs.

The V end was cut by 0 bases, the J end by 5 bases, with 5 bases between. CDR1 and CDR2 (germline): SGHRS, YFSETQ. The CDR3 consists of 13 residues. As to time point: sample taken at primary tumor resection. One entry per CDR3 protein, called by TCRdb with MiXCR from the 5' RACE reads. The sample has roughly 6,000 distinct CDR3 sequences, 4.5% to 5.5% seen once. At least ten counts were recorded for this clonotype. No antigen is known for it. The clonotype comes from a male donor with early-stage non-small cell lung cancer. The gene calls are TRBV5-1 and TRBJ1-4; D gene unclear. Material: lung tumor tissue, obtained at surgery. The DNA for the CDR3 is TGCGCCAGCAGCTTGGCCAGGAATGAAAAACTGTTTTTT. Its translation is CASSLARNEKLFF.